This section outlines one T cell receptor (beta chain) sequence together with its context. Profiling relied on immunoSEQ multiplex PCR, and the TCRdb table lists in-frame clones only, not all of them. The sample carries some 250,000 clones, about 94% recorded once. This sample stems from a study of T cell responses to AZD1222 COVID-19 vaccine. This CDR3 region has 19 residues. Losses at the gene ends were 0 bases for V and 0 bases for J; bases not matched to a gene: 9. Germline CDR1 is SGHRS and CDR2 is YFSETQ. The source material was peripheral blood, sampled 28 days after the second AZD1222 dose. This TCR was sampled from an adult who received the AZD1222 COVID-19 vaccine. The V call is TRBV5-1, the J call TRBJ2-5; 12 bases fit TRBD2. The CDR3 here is CASSLASTSGGPYQETQYF. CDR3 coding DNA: TGCGCCAGCAGCTTGGCCTCGACTAGCGGGGGCCCGTACCAAGAGACCCAGTACTTC.